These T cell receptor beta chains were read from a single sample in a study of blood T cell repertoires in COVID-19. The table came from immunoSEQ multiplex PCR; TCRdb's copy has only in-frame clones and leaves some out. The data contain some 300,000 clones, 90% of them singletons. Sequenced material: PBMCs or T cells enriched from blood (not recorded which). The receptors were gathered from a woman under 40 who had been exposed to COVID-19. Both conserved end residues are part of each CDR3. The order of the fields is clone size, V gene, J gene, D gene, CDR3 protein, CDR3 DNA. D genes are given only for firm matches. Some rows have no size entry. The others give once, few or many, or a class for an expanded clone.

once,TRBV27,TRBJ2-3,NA,CASSLSRFPDTQYF,TGTGCCAGCAGTTTATCGAGATTTCCAGATACGCAGTATTTT
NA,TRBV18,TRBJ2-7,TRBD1,CASSPSGTGVYEQYF,TGTGCCAGCTCACCCTCCGGGACAGGGGTGTACGAGCAGTACTTC
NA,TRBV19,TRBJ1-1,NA,CASSWGQTEAFF,TGTGCCAGTAGTTGGGGGCAGACTGAAGCTTTCTTT
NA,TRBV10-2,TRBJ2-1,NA,CASLKVSSYNEQFF,TGCGCCAGCCTCAAAGTGAGCTCCTACAATGAGCAGTTCTTC
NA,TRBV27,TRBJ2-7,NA,CASSLKQKYEQYF,TGTGCCAGCAGTCTCAAACAAAAATACGAGCAGTACTTC
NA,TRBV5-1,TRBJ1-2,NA,CASSLESGGYTF,TGCGCCAGCAGCTTGGAATCGGGAGGCTACACCTTC
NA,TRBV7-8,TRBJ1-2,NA,CASSTTGSGGGYTF,TGTGCCAGCAGCACCACCGGGTCCGGAGGGGGCTACACCTTC
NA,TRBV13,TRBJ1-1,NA,CASSYLEAGRLRGAFF,TGTGCCAGCAGCTATCTCGAGGCGGGGCGACTGAGGGGAGCTTTCTTT
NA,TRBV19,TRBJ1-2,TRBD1,CASRPGTGTYGYTF,TGTGCCAGTAGACCCGGGACAGGGACCTATGGCTACACCTTC
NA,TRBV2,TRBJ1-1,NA,CASSWGQNTEAFF,TGTGCCAGCAGTTGGGGACAGAACACTGAAGCTTTCTTT
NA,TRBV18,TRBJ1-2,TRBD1,CASSPPEGGVFYGYTF,TGTGCCAGCTCACCACCAGAAGGGGGCGTATTCTATGGCTACACCTTC
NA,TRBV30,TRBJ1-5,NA,CAWSWGGSNQPQHF,TGTGCCTGGAGTTGGGGGGGTAGCAATCAGCCCCAGCATTTT
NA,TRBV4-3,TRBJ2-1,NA,CASSQRTGNEQFF,TGCGCCAGCAGCCAAAGGACTGGGAATGAGCAGTTCTTC
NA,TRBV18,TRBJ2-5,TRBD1,CASSPSRGPETQYF,TGTGCCAGCTCACCAAGCAGGGGGCCTGAGACCCAGTACTTC
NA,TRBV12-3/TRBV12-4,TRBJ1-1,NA,CASSLGTEAFF,TGTGCCAGCAGTTTAGGGACAGAGGCTTTCTTT
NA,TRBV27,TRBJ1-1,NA,CASSLSGVTEAFF,TGTGCCAGCAGTTTATCAGGGGTCACTGAAGCTTTCTTT
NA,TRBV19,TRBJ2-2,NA,CASSIGAVELFF,TGTGCCAGTAGTATTGGGGCTGTGGAGCTGTTTTTT
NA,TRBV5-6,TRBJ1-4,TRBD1,CASSLAGDRGKLFF,TGTGCCAGCAGCTTGGCAGGAGACAGGGGAAAACTGTTTTTT
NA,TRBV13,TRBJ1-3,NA,CASSSPYRDAGNTIYF,TGTGCCAGCAGCTCCCCTTACAGGGATGCCGGAAACACCATATATTTT
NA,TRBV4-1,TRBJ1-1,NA,CASSQDHQGNTEAFF,TGCGCCAGCAGCCAAGATCATCAGGGGAACACTGAAGCTTTCTTT
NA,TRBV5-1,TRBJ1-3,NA,CASSSSSGYTIYF,TGCGCCAGCAGCTCGTCCTCGGGGTACACCATATATTTT
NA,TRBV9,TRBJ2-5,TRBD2,CASSVAASGGRETQYF,TGTGCCAGCAGCGTAGCTGCTAGCGGGGGTAGGGAGACCCAGTACTTC
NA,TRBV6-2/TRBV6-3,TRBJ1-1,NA,CASSYVRARTEAFF,TGTGCCAGCAGTTACGTGAGGGCGAGAACTGAAGCTTTCTTT
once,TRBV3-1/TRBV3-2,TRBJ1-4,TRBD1,CASSPRDRGQEKLFF,TGTGCCAGCAGCCCAAGGGACAGGGGGCAGGAAAAACTGTTTTTT
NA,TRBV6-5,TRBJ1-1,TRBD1,CASSSPRGRDTEAFF,TGTGCCAGCAGTTCCCCCAGGGGGCGAGACACTGAAGCTTTCTTT
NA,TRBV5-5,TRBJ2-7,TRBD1,CASMPGTVSFYEQYF,TGTGCCAGCATGCCGGGGACAGTGTCCTTCTACGAGCAGTACTTC
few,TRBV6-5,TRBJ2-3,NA,CASAVQPADTQYF,TGTGCCAGCGCGGTCCAGCCGGCGGATACGCAGTATTTT
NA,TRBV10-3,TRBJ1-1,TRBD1,CAISYQDRGTTEAFF,TGTGCCATCAGTTATCAAGACAGGGGAACGACTGAAGCTTTCTTT
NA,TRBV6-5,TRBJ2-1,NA,CASRIGTRYNEQFF,TGTGCCAGCAGGATCGGGACAAGATACAATGAGCAGTTCTTC
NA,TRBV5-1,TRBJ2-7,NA,CASSLQGASSYEQYF,TGCGCCAGCAGCTTACAAGGGGCTAGCTCCTACGAGCAGTACTTC
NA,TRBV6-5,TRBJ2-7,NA,CASSYPLREGLYEQYF,TGTGCCAGCAGTTACCCTCTGAGGGAAGGCTTGTACGAGCAGTACTTC
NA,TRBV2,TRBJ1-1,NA,CASGPTVMNTEAFF,TGTGCCAGCGGGCCGACGGTTATGAACACTGAAGCTTTCTTT
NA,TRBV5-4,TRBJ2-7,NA,CASSPPGQNYEQYF,TGTGCCAGCAGCCCACCGGGACAAAACTACGAGCAGTACTTC
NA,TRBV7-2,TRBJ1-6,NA,CASSLKGGPNSPLHF,TGTGCCAGCAGCTTAAAGGGAGGACCAAATTCACCCCTCCACTTT
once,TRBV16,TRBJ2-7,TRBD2,CASSQLGLAGGQFYEQYF,TGTGCCAGCAGCCAATTGGGACTAGCGGGGGGACAATTCTACGAGCAGTACTTC
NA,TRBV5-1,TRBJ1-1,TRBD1,CASSFSGGSAEAFF,TGCGCCAGCAGCTTCTCAGGGGGATCCGCTGAAGCTTTCTTT
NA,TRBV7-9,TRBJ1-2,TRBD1,CASSPGRTGDGYTF,TGTGCCAGCAGCCCTGGGAGGACAGGGGATGGCTACACCTTC
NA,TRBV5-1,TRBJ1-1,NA,CASSLALTGLGNTEAFF,TGCGCCAGCAGCTTGGCCCTGACAGGTCTGGGGAACACTGAAGCTTTCTTT
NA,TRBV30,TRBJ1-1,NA,CAWIPGRGNTEAFF,TGTGCCTGGATTCCCGGCAGGGGAAACACTGAAGCTTTCTTT
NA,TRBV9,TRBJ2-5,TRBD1,CASSVEGQGQETQYF,TGTGCCAGCAGCGTAGAGGGACAGGGTCAAGAGACCCAGTACTTC
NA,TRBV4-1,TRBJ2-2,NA,CARGGGELFF,TGCGCCAGAGGCGGCGGGGAGCTGTTTTTT
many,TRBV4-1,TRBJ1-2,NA,CASSQDLGGDGYTF,TGCGCCAGCAGCCAAGATCTGGGGGGTGACGGCTACACCTTC
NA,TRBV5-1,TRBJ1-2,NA,CASSLAAQGNYGYTF,TGCGCCAGCAGCTTGGCCGCCCAGGGAAACTATGGCTACACCTTC
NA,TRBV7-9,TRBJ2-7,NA,CASSLRYEQYF,TGTGCCAGCAGCTTACGCTACGAGCAGTACTTC
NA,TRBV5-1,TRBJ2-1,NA,CASSLLNEQFF,TGCGCCAGCAGCTTGTTAAATGAGCAGTTCTTC